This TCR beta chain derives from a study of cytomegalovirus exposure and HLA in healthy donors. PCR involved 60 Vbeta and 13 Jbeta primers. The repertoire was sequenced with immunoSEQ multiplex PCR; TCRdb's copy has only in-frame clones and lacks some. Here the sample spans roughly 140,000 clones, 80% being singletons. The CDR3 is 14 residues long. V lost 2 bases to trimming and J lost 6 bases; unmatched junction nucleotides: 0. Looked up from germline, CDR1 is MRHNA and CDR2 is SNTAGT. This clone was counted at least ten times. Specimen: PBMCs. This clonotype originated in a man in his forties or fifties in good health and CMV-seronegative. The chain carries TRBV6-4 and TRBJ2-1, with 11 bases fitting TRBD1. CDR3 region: CASSDGTGGNEQFF. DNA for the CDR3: TGTGCCAGCAGTGACGGGACAGGGGGCAATGAGCAGTTCTTC.